This T cell receptor beta chain was identified during a study of control samples from healthy donors and cancer patients. Method: immunoSEQ multiplex PCR; TCRdb's copy keeps in-frame clones and lacks some. The sample includes about 160,000 clones, approximately 93% of them seen just once. V lost 5 bases to trimming and J lost 9 bases; unmatched junction nucleotides: 5. CDR1 MNHNY and CDR2 SVGAGI come from the germline V gene (reference sequence). The CDR3 covers 12 residues. The chain employs TRBV6-6 and TRBJ2-7; TRBD1 agrees at 9 bases. The sequence derives from a woman aged 40-49 years in good health. The sample consisted of blood. The CDR3, as DNA: TGTGCCAGCAGTAGGACAGGGGTAGGGCAGTACTTC. This encodes CASSRTGVGQYF.